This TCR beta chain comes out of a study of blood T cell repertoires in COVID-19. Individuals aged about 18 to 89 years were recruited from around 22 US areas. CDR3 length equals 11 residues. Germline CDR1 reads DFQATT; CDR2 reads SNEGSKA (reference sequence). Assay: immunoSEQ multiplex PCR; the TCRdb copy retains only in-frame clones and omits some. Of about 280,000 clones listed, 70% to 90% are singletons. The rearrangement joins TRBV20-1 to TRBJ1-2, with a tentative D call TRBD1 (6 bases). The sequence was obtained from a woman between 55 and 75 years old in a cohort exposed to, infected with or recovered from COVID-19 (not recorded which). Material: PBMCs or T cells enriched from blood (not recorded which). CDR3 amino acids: CSPGGPVGYTF. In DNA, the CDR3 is TGCAGCCCGGGGGGCCCGGTGGGCTACACCTTC.